This T cell receptor (beta chain) was captured by sequencing in a study of blood T cell repertoires in COVID-19. V gave up 6 bases and J gave up 0 bases; unmatched junction bases: 5. Germline V gene data show CDR1 as MNHEY and CDR2 as SVGAGI. The CDR3 is 15 residues long. The table lists this clone with a count of one. Profiled with immunoSEQ multiplex PCR; TCRdb holds only in-frame clones, not every one. The data contain roughly 180,000 clones, 75% to 90% of them singletons. The J gene is TRBJ2-7, the V gene TRBV6-5, with 10 bases matching TRBD1. The material sequenced was PBMCs or T cells enriched from blood (not recorded which). This clonotype was sampled from a man in his forties or fifties who had recovered from COVID-19. The CDR3 DNA is TGTGCCAGCAGGGGGGACAGGGGCAGCTCCTACGAGCAGTACTTC. As protein: CASRGDRGSSYEQYF.